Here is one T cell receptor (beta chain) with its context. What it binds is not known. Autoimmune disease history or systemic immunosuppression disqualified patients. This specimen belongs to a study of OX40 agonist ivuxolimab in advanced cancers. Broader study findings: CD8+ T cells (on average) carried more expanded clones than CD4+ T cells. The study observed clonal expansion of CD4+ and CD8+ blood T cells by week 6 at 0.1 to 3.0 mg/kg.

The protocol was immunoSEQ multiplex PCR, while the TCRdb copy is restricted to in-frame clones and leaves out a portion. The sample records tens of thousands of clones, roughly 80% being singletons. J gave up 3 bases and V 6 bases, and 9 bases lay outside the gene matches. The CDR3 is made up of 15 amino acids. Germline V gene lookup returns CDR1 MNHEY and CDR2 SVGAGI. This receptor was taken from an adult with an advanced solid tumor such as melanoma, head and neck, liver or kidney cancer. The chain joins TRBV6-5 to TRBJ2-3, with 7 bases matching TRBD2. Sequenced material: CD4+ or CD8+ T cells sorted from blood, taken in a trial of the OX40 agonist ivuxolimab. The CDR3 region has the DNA TGTGCCAGCAGACCCACCCGGACTAGGACAGATACGCAGTATTTT. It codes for CASRPTRTRTDTQYF.